This entry describes one TCR beta chain. Its antigen is not known. The stimulus was an HIV-1 Gag 15-mer peptide pool, about 1 ug/peptide/mL. CD40L/CD69 double-negative CD45RO-high memory CD4+ T cells were collected. V was shortened by 8 bases and J by 0 bases, with 26 bases between the two germline ends. This CDR3 has 18 amino acids. This record belongs to a study of persistence of HIV-infected CD4 T cells. The immunoSEQ assay was version 4, run in survey mode. Libraries were prepared by immunoSEQ multiplex PCR; TCRdb keeps only in-frame clonotypes and omits some of them. Among 30,000 to 45,000 clones listed, more than 75% were seen once.

The sequence came from an adult with HIV. The donor label of this sample is uncertain. Specimen: cultured CD4+ T cells from PBMCs, collected from a patient who received antiretroviral therapy. The V and J genes are TRBV6-7 and TRBJ2-7; TRBD2 might be the D (6 bases). TRBV6-7 is classed as an ORF, of uncertain function. The CDR3 loop reads CASQRKQVPGGDSYEQYF. The DNA for the CDR3 is TGTGCCAGCCAGCGGAAGCAGGTCCCCGGCGGGGACTCCTACGAGCAGTACTTC.